This T cell receptor beta chain originates from a study of blood T cell repertoires in COVID-19 (TCRdb year 2020). Background on the whole study: The collaborator samples originated in the United States, Italy and Spain and spanned the acute and convalescent phases of COVID-19. The repertoires were released in a freely available public database intended as a resource for research on the immune response to SARS-CoV-2. HLA class I and class II types, where available, came from metadata supplied by the sample provider rather than from assay-based typing. Sample metadata almost always included a de-identified subject ID, COVID-19 status, age in years and sex. The prospective study material was composed of cDNA or gDNA derived from T cells, B-cell-depleted T cells, or PBMCs. Samples came from the ongoing ImmuneRACE study (first 160 participants) plus 1,254 subjects from 6 global collaborators. Deeply sampled blood TCRbeta repertoires from subjects exposed to, actively infected with, or recovered from COVID-19 were included in the dataset.

At one collaborating source in Seattle, patients were enrolled during active infection and were followed longitudinally through the course of disease. Whole blood was collected in K2EDTA tubes by collaborating institutions according to the institutions' own protocols. For TCRbeta analysis, collaborators shipped samples in one of three forms: frozen whole blood, isolated PBMCs, or DNA extracted from either of those sample types. CDR1 and CDR2, looked up from the germline V gene, are MNHEY and SVGAGI. V lost 4 bases and J lost 10 bases; the stretch between them is 17 bases long. There are 15 amino acids in the CDR3, from cysteine to phenylalanine inclusive. The read is trimmed to its CDR3 DNA, 45 bases read in frame from base 1. Remarks on this clone: Its cognate antigen has yet to be identified. No quality values exist for individual bases; no much larger clone is one base distant.

TCRbeta CDR3 regions were amplified from genomic DNA using the immunoSEQ Assay, a bias-controlled multiplex PCR. In the paper's pipeline: The number of nucleated cells in each sample was estimated by amplification of reference gene primers within the assay. To quantify the absolute abundance of each unique TCRbeta CDR3 rearrangement, sequence reads were collapsed and filtered. For each sample, productive Simpson clonality was calculated by taking the square root of Simpson's diversity index across productive rearrangements. TCRdb limited this immuneACCESS table to in-frame rearrangements with V and J called. A share of clones is missing; checked studies link under half to unresolved V genes, and the rest is unexplained. That table gives V, J and clone size, and the DNA gave D and trimming. The sample records hundreds of thousands of clones, roughly nine tenths of which are singletons. The ten most abundant clones make up 0.65% to 0.85% of the sample.

Overall study results and their limits: Clinical and demographic metadata were provided uncurated, with the amount varying by source and participant.

The TCR sequence derives from a man aged 60-69 years with COVID-19, enrolled during active disease. Sequencing was performed on peripheral blood. Recombination joined TRBV6-5 with TRBJ1-6; the D region possibly corresponds to TRBD1 (6 bases align). CDR3 sequence: CASSSRTALGSPLHF. The DNA sequence follows: TGTGCCAGCAGTTCCCGGACAGCCCTGGGCTCACCCCTCCACTTT.